This entry features one TCR beta chain sequence. Its antigen is not identified. The entirety of the isolated RNA underwent reverse transcription, so expressed TCRB transcripts were sequenced. Repertoires were generated with immunoSEQ multiplex PCR, while TCRdb's copy carries only in-frame clones and drops some. The sample lists 130,000 or so clones, approximately 9.2% occurring once. The entry originates in a study of beta chain features in type 1 diabetes. Notes on the study in general: More deletions and fewer insertions at VDJ junctions were found in patients with type 1 diabetes. Shorter TCRB CDR3s, moderately but significantly so, were found in Type 1 diabetes patients in all four CD4+ subsets.

Germline CDR1 is LNHDA and CDR2 is SQIVND (reference sequence). The CDR3 is 17 residues long. The V end was cut by 7 bases, the J end by 7 bases, with 25 bases between. The TCR sequence derives from a man aged 18 to 30 in good health. Sequenced sample: central memory CD4+ T cells from blood. The chain joins TRBV19 to TRBJ2-2, with D possibly matching TRBD2 (6 bases). CDR3 coding DNA: TGTGCCAGTACCTACACCGCAGCGGGTTCCGGTCACGGGGAGCTGTTTTTT. Its translation is CASTYTAAGSGHGELFF. The whole variable domain, filled in from reference TRBV19 and TRBJ2-2, reads DGGITQSPKYLFRKEGQNVTLSCEQNLNHDAMYWYRQDPGQGLRLIYYSQIVNDFQKGDIAEGYSVSREKKESFPLTVTSAQKNPTAFYLCASTYTAAGSGHGELFFGEGSRLTVL.